Each of the 24 T cell receptor beta chains below was sequenced from the same sample in a study of blood T cell repertoires in COVID-19. Using immunoSEQ multiplex PCR, the repertoire was profiled, and TCRdb retains in-frame clones only, with some absent. Of about 180,000 clones detected, roughly 86% appear once; the ten largest clones hold around 8.6%. The source material was PBMCs or T cells enriched from blood (not recorded which). Every receptor here comes from a woman in her 30s who had recovered from COVID-19.

This chain joins TRBV6-6 and TRBJ2-5, with D perhaps matching TRBD2 (6 bases). Per the germline V gene, CDR1 is MNHNY and CDR2 is SVGAGI (reference sequence). The V gene lost 2 bases and the J gene lost 5 bases, with 12 bases spanning the gap. The CDR3 has 14 amino acids. CDR3 nucleotide sequence: TGTGCCAGCAGTTACCCTAGCGTCCGGGAGACCCAGTACTTC. Its protein is CASSYPSVRETQYF.

Remarks on this clone: The germline gene is not matched at one end of the junction; a read error may be the cause. V usage is TRBV23-1 and J usage is TRBJ2-3, with TRBD2 matching 9 bases. TRBV23-1 is an open reading frame, and its role is uncertain. The CDR3 loop spans 13 amino acids. CDR3 in DNA: TGCGCCAGCAGCTTTTTCGGACTAGCGCAACCTGAATTT. Translated: CASSFFGLAQPEF.

The genes are TRBV5-6 and TRBJ2-5; 10 positions match TRBD2. With V trimmed by 3 bases and J by 4 bases, 3 bases remained unmatched. The CDR3 runs 14 residues. Germline CDR1 and CDR2: SGHDT and YYEEEE. The CDR3 is CASSSPSGRETQYF. CDR3 coding DNA: TGTGCCAGCAGCTCCCCTAGCGGGAGAGAGACCCAGTACTTC.

Regarding this clone: Other DNA sequences in this specimen translate into the identical CDR3. J is TRBJ1-4 and V is TRBV30, with TRBD1 as a possible D gene (5 bases). Trimming stripped 0 bases from V and 1 base from J, with 6 bases between. The CDR3 runs to 14 residues. Per germline, CDR1 GTSNPN and CDR2 SVGIG (reference sequence). The CDR3 loop is CAWSVGGTNEKLFF. The CDR3 coding sequence is TGTGCCTGGAGTGTCGGGGGAACTAATGAAAAACTGTTTTTT.

The chain links TRBV7-2 to TRBJ1-2; the D is unclear. V lost 5 bases and J lost 6, with 19 bases in between. The CDR3 sequence is 15 residues long. Germline loops: CDR1 SGHTA, CDR2 FQGNSA. The chain's CDR3 is CASSPGLPGYDGYTF. The CDR3 coding sequence is TGTGCCAGCAGCCCTGGACTTCCCGGATACGATGGCTACACCTTC. The entire variable domain, with the rest obtained from reference TRBV7-2 and TRBJ1-2, is as follows: GAGVSQSPSNKVTEKGKDVELRCDPISGHTALYWYRQSLGQGLEFLIYFQGNSAPDKSGLPSDRFSAERTGGSVSTLTIQRTQQEDSAVYLCASSPGLPGYDGYTFGSGTRLTVV.

The rearrangement joins TRBV29-1 to TRBJ1-1, with TRBD1 matching over 7 bases. This CDR3 region has 13 residues. With 7 bases clipped from V and 0 bases from J, the junction kept 5 bases outside the gene matches. Germline loops: CDR1 SQVTM, CDR2 ANQGSEA. This chain's CDR3 is CSARQGLNTEAFF. The DNA of the CDR3 is TGCAGCGCCCGACAGGGTTTGAACACTGAAGCTTTCTTT.

This chain connects TRBV5-1 to TRBJ1-2; 8 bases line up with TRBD1. CDR3 length: 14 amino acids. The ends lost 4 bases at V and 5 bases at J; junction bases unmatched: 7. Per the germline V gene, CDR1 is SGHRS and CDR2 is YFSETQ. CDR3: CASSPDREAYGYTF. The DNA for the CDR3 is TGCGCCAGCAGCCCGGACAGGGAAGCGTATGGCTACACCTTC. Full variable domain (remainder filled in from reference TRBV5-1 and TRBJ1-2): KAGVTQTPRYLIKTRGQQVTLSCSPISGHRSVSWYQQTPGQGLQFLFEYFSETQRNKGNFPGRFSGRQFSNSRSEMNVSTLELGDSALYLCASSPDREAYGYTFGSGTRLTVV.

The CDR3 sequence: CAARSIGEGYTF. The DNA for the CDR3 is TGTGCCGCCCGGAGCATCGGGGAGGGCTACACCTTC. The genes are TRBV6-5 and TRBJ1-2; D is undetermined. The V gene lost 11 bases and the J gene lost 8 bases, with 18 bases spanning the gap. This CDR3 contains 12 residues. Per germline, CDR1 MNHEY and CDR2 SVGAGI.

The genes are TRBV5-1 and TRBJ2-5; D gene unclear. The CDR3 sequence is 11 residues long. In germline, CDR1 is SGHRS, CDR2 YFSETQ. V dropped 3 bases and J dropped 5 bases, with 5 bases sitting between them. The CDR3 nucleotides read TGCGCCAGCAGCTCCGGGGAGACCCAGTACTTC. Translation gives CASSSGETQYF.

V usage is TRBV28 and J usage is TRBJ2-2, with 9 bases that match TRBD1. The CDR3 spans 14 residues. From germline, CDR1 is MDHEN and CDR2 SYDVKM. V shed 5 bases, J shed 5 bases, and the junction held 3 bases outside the gene matches. The CDR3 nucleotides are TGTGCCAGCAGTACCGGACAGGGGACCGGGGAGCTGTTTTTT. Translation: CASSTGQGTGELFF.

The chain has TRBV27 and TRBJ2-7; 9 nucleotides match TRBD1. The germline CDR1 and CDR2 sequences are MNHEY and SMNVEV (reference sequence). The CDR3 spans 17 residues. With 5 bases clipped from V and 3 bases from J, the junction kept 14 bases outside the gene matches. The CDR3 DNA follows: TGTGCCAGCAGTAGGACGGGACAGGGTCCTCAATTCTACGAGCAGTACTTC. Translation gives CASSRTGQGPQFYEQYF.

The chain couples TRBV18 to TRBJ2-7, with D tentatively TRBD1 (5 bases). V was cut by 0 bases and J by 12 bases, with 18 bases left in between. Germline assignment: CDR1 KGHSH and CDR2 LQKENI. The CDR3 contains 14 residues. Here the CDR3 reads CASSPPIDPRAGYF. CDR3 bases: TGTGCCAGCTCACCACCGATTGACCCCAGGGCCGGGTACTTC. Full variable domain (rest looked up from reference TRBV18 and TRBJ2-7): NAGVMQNPRHLVRRRGQEARLRCSPMKGHSHVYWYRQLPEEGLKFMVYLQKENIIDESGMPKERFSAEFPKEGPSILRIQQVVRGDSAAYFCASSPPIDPRAGYFGPGTRLTVT.

The V call is TRBV24-1, the J call TRBJ2-1; 8 nucleotides agree with TRBD1. The CDR3 contains 13 residues. The germline V gene has CDR1 KGHDR and CDR2 SFDVKD. J was trimmed by 14 bases and V by 6 bases; bases with no gene match: 11. As DNA, the CDR3 is TGTGCCACCAGTAGGACAGGGAACGATGATAAGTTCTTC. Protein sequence: CATSRTGNDDKFF.

This chain connects TRBV5-1 to TRBJ1-4, with 9 bases identical to TRBD1. This CDR3 is built from 17 residues. Trimming took 5 bases from V and 5 from J; bases not matched to a gene: 13. Germline-derived CDR1 and CDR2 are SGHRS and YFSETQ. The CDR3 region is CASRFGTLGTGNEKLFF. The CDR3 nucleotides are TGCGCCAGCAGGTTTGGCACTCTCGGGACAGGGAATGAAAAACTGTTTTTT. Complete variable domain (other parts from reference TRBV5-1 and TRBJ1-4): KAGVTQTPRYLIKTRGQQVTLSCSPISGHRSVSWYQQTPGQGLQFLFEYFSETQRNKGNFPGRFSGRQFSNSRSEMNVSTLELGDSALYLCASRFGTLGTGNEKLFFGSGTQLSVL.

This chain connects TRBV10-2 to TRBJ2-1; D remains ambiguous. CDR1 is WSHSY, CDR2 SAAADI, per germline. The CDR3 sequence is 11 residues long. The V end was cut by 8 bases, the J end by 12 bases, with 14 bases between. This CDR3 is CASRSSRGQFF. DNA of the CDR3: TGCGCCAGCCGGTCTTCTCGCGGGCAGTTCTTC.

This chain joins TRBV5-6 and TRBJ1-5; D ambiguous. CDR3 length: 17 residues. V was cut by 4 bases and J by 0 bases, with 17 bases left in between. Per the germline V gene, CDR1 is SGHDT and CDR2 is YYEEEE. The CDR3 nucleotides are TGTGCCAGCAGCCAAAAGACGGGATCATATAGCAATCAGCCCCAGCATTTT. It is translated as CASSQKTGSYSNQPQHF.

The rearrangement joins TRBV19 to TRBJ1-1, with 9 bases aligning to TRBD1. This CDR3 contains 15 residues. The junction had 6 bases not matched to a gene; V was cut back by 5 bases and J by 2 bases. Per germline, CDR1 LNHDA and CDR2 SQIVND (reference sequence). CDR3 coding DNA: TGTGCCAGTAGTCCGGGGACAGGGCACAACACTGAAGCTTTCTTT. Translation gives CASSPGTGHNTEAFF. Complete variable domain (other parts from reference TRBV19 and TRBJ1-1): DGGITQSPKYLFRKEGQNVTLSCEQNLNHDAMYWYRQDPGQGLRLIYYSQIVNDFQKGDIAEGYSVSREKKESFPLTVTSAQKNPTAFYLCASSPGTGHNTEAFFGQGTRLTVV.

The chain joins TRBV7-2 to TRBJ2-3; maybe TRBD2 (6 bases). CDR3 length: 15 amino acids. Germline V gene sequence: CDR1 SGHTA, CDR2 FQGNSA. V lost 1 base and J lost 1, with 9 bases in between. CDR3 nucleotide sequence: TGTGCCAGCAGCTTAGTGGCTAGCGGCACAGATACGCAGTATTTT. Its translation is CASSLVASGTDTQYF.

This chain connects TRBV28 to TRBJ2-5; 12 bases are a match to TRBD2. Trimming cost V 4 bases and J 5 bases; bases outside gene matches: 11. The CDR3 has 17 amino acids. The germline CDR1 and CDR2 sequences are MDHEN and SYDVKM. For the CDR3, the DNA is TGTGCCAGCAGTTCTCTGGTAGGACTAGCGGGACATGAGACCCAGTACTTC. Translation: CASSSLVGLAGHETQYF.

The rearrangement links TRBV4-1 to TRBJ2-1; 7 bases are shared with TRBD2. The CDR3 runs to 16 residues. V lost 4 bases and J lost 4; bases outside the gene matches: 10. Germline values: CDR1 MGHRA, CDR2 YSYEKL. CDR3 residues: CASSPGTGTKYNEQFF. In nucleotides, the CDR3 is TGCGCCAGCAGCCCCGGGACCGGGACTAAGTACAATGAGCAGTTCTTC.

The chain has TRBV5-8 and TRBJ1-2; no reliable D call. The CDR3 extends over 13 amino acids. The germline V gene encodes CDR1 SGHTS and CDR2 YDEGEE. The V gene lost 4 bases and the J gene lost 4 bases, with 11 bases spanning the gap. CDR3 DNA: TGTGCCAGCAGCCGGCGCGGGATCTATGGCTACACCTTC. It is translated as CASSRRGIYGYTF.

The chain links TRBV9 to TRBJ2-2; 12 nucleotides align to TRBD2. Unmatched junction bases numbered 1, after V lost 2 bases and J lost 5 bases. The CDR3 is 15 amino acids. Germline lookup yields CDR1 SGDLS and CDR2 YYNGEE. The CDR3 region is CASSVGTSGTGELFF. CDR3 bases: TGTGCCAGCAGCGTCGGGACTAGCGGGACCGGGGAGCTGTTTTTT.

The V gene is TRBV10-1, the J gene TRBJ2-7, with a weak D call TRBD2 (5 bases). V was trimmed by 0 bases and J by 7 bases, leaving 16 bases between them. This CDR3 spans 15 amino acids. In germline, CDR1 is WNHNN, CDR2 SYGVQD (reference sequence). The CDR3 DNA reads TGCGCCAGCAGTGAGTCGGTGAACGGGATTTATGAGCAGTACTTC. Translation: CASSESVNGIYEQYF.

The genes are TRBV28 and TRBJ1-1; 10 nucleotides line up with TRBD1. After removal of 4 bases from V and 5 bases from J, the junction contained 7 bases not matched to a gene. The CDR3 spans 15 residues. Germline CDR1 and CDR2: MDHEN and SYDVKM. The CDR3 reads CASSSRQGARTEAFF. For the CDR3, the DNA is TGTGCCAGCAGTTCACGACAGGGGGCGAGAACTGAAGCTTTCTTT.